This T cell receptor beta chain was obtained from a study of T cell repertoires in cytomegalovirus infection. Study as a whole: Public TCR beta signature analysis indicated the presence of both CMV infection and matching HLA type. The study's findings and limits: In two of eight donors, the top clonotype was HLA-C-restricted CMV-specific. Based on cumulative public TCR beta family frequency, carriers of CMV plus the relevant HLA were identified.

V was clipped by 0 bases and J by 4 bases; unmatched bases: 10. There are 19 residues in the CDR3. CDR1 is SGHDN, CDR2 FVKESK, per germline. For this clonotype: What it binds is unknown.

Each CDR3 protein gets one entry after TCRdb re-called the reads with MiXCR. The sample lists hundreds of thousands of distinct CDR3 sequences; less than 25% were seen once. This chain links TRBV14 with TRBJ2-1; 12 bases are shared with TRBD1. The sequence was obtained from a human donor in good health (CMV status not recorded). Some clones in this sample may be carry-over from other donors' samples. Source material: CD8+ T cells from PBMCs. The CDR3 region has the DNA TGTGCCAGCAGCCAAGATCTCCCCGGGACAGGGGGCGAGTACAATGAGCAGTTCTTC. Residues: CASSQDLPGTGGEYNEQFF.